The 14 T cell receptor beta chains listed next were all sequenced from one sample in a study of control samples from healthy donors and cancer patients. Assay used: immunoSEQ multiplex PCR; TCRdb lists only in-frame clones, some missing. The data show approximately 19,000 clones, under 90% seen once. Sequenced input: PBMCs. These receptors all come from a woman aged 70 to 79 with lung cancer.

In this sample, this clone turned up a few times. This rearrangement joins TRBV2 to TRBJ2-7; tentatively, D is TRBD1 (6 bases). The CDR3 loop spans 14 amino acids. Germline CDR1 is SNHLY and CDR2 is FYNNEI. V was cut by 5 bases and J by 5 bases, with 16 bases left in between. CDR3 protein: CASSKNRVDNEQYF. The CDR3, as DNA: TGTGCCAGCAGTAAAAACAGGGTGGATAACGAGCAGTACTTC.

The chain recombines TRBV3-1 (or the pseudogene TRBV3-2) with TRBJ1-6; D unclear. The CDR3 covers 13 residues. Looked up from germline, CDR1 is LGHDT and CDR2 is YNNKEL (reference sequence). Trimming cost V 4 bases and J 13 bases, with 14 bases left between them. The CDR3 DNA follows: TGTGCCAGCAGCCCCAAACTTAGGCTCCCCCTCCACTTT. It yields the protein CASSPKLRLPLHF.

The rearrangement links TRBV7-9 to TRBJ1-1; D not resolved. The V end lost 3 bases, the J end lost 0 bases, and 11 bases lay between the germline ends. CDR3 length equals 15 residues. Germline V gene sequence: CDR1 SEHNR, CDR2 FQNEAQ (reference sequence). The DNA of the CDR3 is TGTGCCAGCAGCTTTCCGACGGGGATGAACACTGAAGCTTTCTTT. Amino acids: CASSFPTGMNTEAFF.

CDR3 coding DNA: TGTGCCAGCAGTTGGGGACAGGGGGCGATAGATACGCAGTATTTT. As protein: CASSWGQGAIDTQYF. This chain links TRBV27 with TRBJ2-3, with 12 nucleotides matching TRBD1. V shed 4 bases and J 5 bases; nucleotides not matched to a gene: 4. The germline V gene encodes CDR1 MNHEY and CDR2 SMNVEV (reference sequence). CDR3 length: 15 amino acids.

This clone was seen a single time. V is TRBV18 and J is TRBJ2-1, with 7 positions matching TRBD2. This CDR3 comprises 17 residues. V trimming: 3 bases; J trimming: 0 bases; junction bases outside the gene matches: 8. The germline CDR1 and CDR2 sequences are KGHSH and LQKENI. The CDR3 coding sequence is TGTGCCAGCTCACCGGTGACTAGCTGGAGCTCCTACAATGAGCAGTTCTTC. The encoded protein is CASSPVTSWSSYNEQFF.

This clone was picked up one time. The J gene is TRBJ2-3, the V gene TRBV28; D is perhaps TRBD1 (6 bases). The germline V gene encodes CDR1 MDHEN and CDR2 SYDVKM. Trimming shortened V by 4 bases and J by 2 bases, and 16 bases separated the two germline ends. This CDR3 has 16 residues. The CDR3 DNA sequence: TGTGCCAGCAGTTCCCAGGGGTCGCGTAACACAGATACGCAGTATTTT. Translating gives CASSSQGSRNTDTQYF.

V and J are TRBV7-9 and TRBJ2-7; TRBD1 aligns across 12 bases. CDR1 SEHNR and CDR2 FQNEAQ come from the germline V gene (reference sequence). Trimming took 6 bases from V and 6 from J; bases not matched to a gene: 12. This CDR3 has 16 residues. The CDR3 nucleotides are TGTGCCAGCAGTCCATTCCCGGGACAGGGGGCTGGCGAGCAGTACTTC. Its protein product is CASSPFPGQGAGEQYF. Filled out from reference TRBV7-9 and TRBJ2-7, the complete variable domain reads DTGVSQNPRHKITKRGQNVTFRCDPISEHNRLYWYRQTLGQGPEFLTYFQNEAQLEKSRLLSDRFSAERPKGSFSTLEIQRTEQGDSAMYLCASSPFPGQGAGEQYFGPGTRLTVT.

The chain has TRBV9 and TRBJ2-2; a weak D match, TRBD2 (6 bases). Germline CDR1 SGDLS, CDR2 YYNGEE. Trimming removed 4 bases from V and 5 bases from J, with 15 bases in between. This CDR3 has 15 amino acids. This CDR3 reads CASSRGTPLTGELFF. CDR3 nucleotides: TGTGCCAGCAGCCGAGGGACTCCCCTTACCGGGGAGCTGTTTTTT.

This chain uses TRBV6-6 with TRBJ2-7; perhaps TRBD1 as D (6 bases). In germline, CDR1 is MNHNY, CDR2 SVGAGI (reference sequence). The germline V and J ends were trimmed by 2 bases and 1 base, with 9 bases remaining between them. The CDR3 consists of 14 residues. The CDR3 sequence is CASSYNGQSYEQYF. The CDR3 DNA sequence: TGTGCCAGCAGTTACAACGGACAGTCCTACGAGCAGTACTTC.

This CDR3 reads CASSFLGVYEQYF. Here the CDR3 DNA reads TGTGCCAGCAGTTTTCTGGGGGTATACGAGCAGTACTTC. V usage is TRBV12-3 or TRBV12-4 and J usage is TRBJ2-7; D could derive from TRBD1 or TRBD2 (5 bases each). The CDR3 loop spans 13 amino acids. Trimming removed 3 bases from V and 4 bases from J, with 10 bases in between.

This clone was detected a few times. The chain has TRBV28 and TRBJ2-3; TRBD1 might be the D (6 bases). Germline V gene lookup returns CDR1 MDHEN and CDR2 SYDVKM. V lost 7 bases, J lost 8 bases, and 22 bases lay in between. CDR3 size: 15 residues. Here the CDR3 DNA reads TGTGCCAGCACTCCACCCCAGGGGAGAGTTGGTACGCAGTATTTT. It is translated as CASTPPQGRVGTQYF. Filled out from reference TRBV28 and TRBJ2-3, the complete variable domain reads DVKVTQSSRYLVKRTGEKVFLECVQDMDHENMFWYRQDPGLGLRLIYFSYDVKMKEKGDIPEGYSVSREKKERFSLILESASTNQTSMYLCASTPPQGRVGTQYFGPGTRLTVL.

The chain uses TRBV29-1 and TRBJ1-1; a possible D gene is TRBD1 (5 bases). Trimming left V 4 bases short and J 5 bases short, with 8 bases between. The V gene's germline CDR1 is SQVTM and CDR2 ANQGSEA. The CDR3 sequence is 11 residues long. Written as DNA, the CDR3 is TGCAGCGTTGGAGAGGGGACTGAAGCTTTCTTT. This sequence encodes CSVGEGTEAFF.

The genes are TRBV7-8 and TRBJ1-2; D remains unclear. Germline-derived CDR1 and CDR2 are SGHVS and FQNEAQ. The V gene lost 5 bases and the J gene lost 8 bases, with 15 bases spanning the gap. The CDR3 spans 13 residues. This CDR3 reads CASSPGPLGGYTF. CDR3 nucleotide sequence: TGTGCCAGCAGCCCCGGGCCGTTAGGGGGCTACACCTTC.

The V and J genes are TRBV28 and TRBJ1-1, with 9 bases fitting TRBD1. This CDR3 contains 15 residues. Trimming took 6 bases from V and 6 from J; bases not matched to a gene: 11. Germline loops: CDR1 MDHEN, CDR2 SYDVKM. The CDR3 sequence is CASRGTGSKSPEAFF. The CDR3, as DNA: TGTGCCAGCAGGGGGACAGGGAGTAAGTCTCCTGAAGCTTTCTTT.